The TCR beta chain under discussion was sequenced for a study of identical twins. Points from the study as a whole: In monozygotic twins, models underestimated the sharing of out-of-frame TCR alpha.

This clonotype turned up a few times. Its antigen is still unknown. Unique molecular identifiers were present on the cDNA, which also gained a universal primer site by template switching. TCRdb called the 5' RACE reads again in MiXCR, with one record for every CDR3 protein. The sample has approximately 500,000 distinct CDR3 sequences; roughly 24% are singletons. V was pared by 1 base and J by 5 bases, with 12 bases between. The germline V gene encodes CDR1 SGHDT and CDR2 YYEEEE. The length of the CDR3 is 14 residues. The same specimen was also included in a second study, on T cells expressing NK-cell markers. According to that study: Sequencing covered eight donors, seven HCMV-seropositive and one seronegative.

V gene TRBV5-6 combines with J gene TRBJ1-1; a possible D gene is TRBD1 (6 bases). The sequenced sample was CD4+ T cells sorted from blood. This receptor was obtained from a woman under 30 in good health. The CDR3 nucleotides are TGTGCCAGCAGCTTGCGGGGGCCGGGGACTGAAGCTTTCTTT. Translation gives CASSLRGPGTEAFF. The complete variable domain, with remaining parts taken from reference TRBV5-6 and TRBJ1-1, reads DAGVTQSPTHLIKTRGQQVTLRCSPKSGHDTVSWYQQALGQGPQFIFQYYEEEERQRGNFPDRFSGHQFPNYSSELNVNALLLGDSALYLCASSLRGPGTEAFFGQGTRLTVV.